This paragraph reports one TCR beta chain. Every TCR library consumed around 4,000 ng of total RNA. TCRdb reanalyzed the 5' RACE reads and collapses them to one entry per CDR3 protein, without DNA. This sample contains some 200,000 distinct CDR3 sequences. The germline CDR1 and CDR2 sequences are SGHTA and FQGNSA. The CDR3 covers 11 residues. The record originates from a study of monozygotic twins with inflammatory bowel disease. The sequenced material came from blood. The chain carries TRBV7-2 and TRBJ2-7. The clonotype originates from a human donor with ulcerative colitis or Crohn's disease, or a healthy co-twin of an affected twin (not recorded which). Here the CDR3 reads CASSLAAEQYF.